What follows is one T cell receptor beta chain and its context. Its target antigen remains unknown. No quality values exist for individual bases; no much larger clone is one base distant. TCR CDR3 regions were amplified from genomic DNA by multiplex PCR using the deep immunoSEQ assay. For each cell subset, the extracted genomic DNA was distributed evenly across all wells of several immunoSEQ 96-well plates, and each plate served as one replicate. For sorted subsets, each replicate PCR was loaded with about 200 ng genomic DNA, equivalent to about 33,000 T cell genomes. Purified libraries were quantified with a Qubit 3.0 fluorometer, sized on a Bioanalyzer 2100, and re-quantified with the KAPA Library Quantification kit. Every immunoSEQ 96-well plate was sequenced on a separate single-read 150-cycle Illumina NextSeq 550 flow cell. In the authors' own workflow: Because only junctional sequences without quality scores were contained in the immunoSEQ output, filtering matching that applied to full-length reads could not be performed. Sequences were annotated with PyIR, a Python wrapper for IgBLAST v1.9, using IMGT germline references to assign V/J genes and CDR3. Reads were filtered out if the reads had weak V/J assignments (E-value above 1e-6), no CDR3, stop codons, out-of-frame junctions, or ambiguous translated residues. V3J clonotypes were defined by identical inferred V gene, J gene, and CDR3 amino acid sequence. Percentage overlap between repertoires was computed as shared unique clonotypes divided by the size of the smaller repertoire. Repertoire richness was assessed with RTK rarefaction, the Chao1 estimator, and Recon v2.1 estimates of unobserved clonotypes. Generation probabilities for all TCRbeta clonotypes obtained by the gDNA method from a handful of donors were computed using OLGA. TCRdb retrieved this table from immuneACCESS and kept in-frame rearrangements only. Not all clones are present; in checked studies, unresolved V genes account for under half, and no reason is known for the remainder. V and J calls and clone size come straight from that table; D and trimming were deduced from the DNA. This sample holds about 2.4 million clones; around 90% were observed only once. The ten largest clonotypes hold 0.11% to 0.15% of the sample.

The donors were healthy, HIV-negative adults who had no recently reported acute infections or vaccinations. Every donor was a Caucasian adult residing in Nashville, Tennessee, USA. Magnetic negative selection was used to enrich CD4+ T cells, after which naive cells were positively selected on CD45RA and the negative fraction became the memory subset. Blood was collected by leukapheresis, and PBMCs were isolated by Ficoll-Histopaque density gradient centrifugation and then cryopreserved in liquid nitrogen vapor phase. Purity and quantity of every magnetically sorted T cell population were checked by analytical flow cytometry. Genomic DNA was isolated from each sorted fraction and quantified by UV absorbance on a Nanodrop 2000c. Measured from the cysteine to the phenylalanine, the CDR3 is 17 residues long. Just CDR3 DNA is preserved here, 51 bases in frame from base 1. CDR1 SGHRS and CDR2 YFSETQ are derived from the germline V gene. The trim is 0 bases for V and 0 bases for J, with a gap of 13 bases between the germline ends.

This specimen belongs to a study of shared clonotypes between healthy human individuals (dated by TCRdb to the early 2020s). Notes on the research overall: The cohort included a few men and two women between 18 and 49 years of age. For each donor, CD4 naive and CD4 memory were each run on three plates, CD8 naive on two plates, and CD8 memory on one plate. To estimate repertoire size and how much clonotype sharing occurs between individuals, the study deeply sequenced the blood TCR repertoires of five healthy adults. To increase sequencing depth and limit assay-specific biases, different laboratories used diverse techniques to prepare libraries and sequence TCR repertoires. Between about 0.85 and 10 billion PBMCs per donor were obtained by leukapheresis.

What the study reported, not specific to this receptor: Clonotypes shared by all four sorted-subset donors showed higher generation probabilities than non-shared clonotypes. Sampling was restricted to blood, and TCR repertoires in tissues likely differ from the TCR repertoires found in blood. Because the study included a small number of donors, the genetic and exposure-history diversity represented was limited. Incomplete sequencing was indicated by rarefaction of sorted-subset datasets, despite the large sequencing depth. Naive subsets generally had larger estimated clonotype richness than memory subsets. Based on pairwise subsampling, the degree of clonotype sharing among donors was expected to be affected by sequencing depth. Roughly 5% of naive CD4, around 4% of naive CD8, 2.3% of memory CD4, and approximately 0.39% of memory CD8 clonotypes were shared across several donors.

The V and J segments used are TRBV5-1 and TRBJ1-5, and perhaps TRBD1 as D gene, on 6 matching bases. Sequenced material: naive CD4+ T cells sorted from blood. The cell subset or site label of this sample denotes: CD45RA+ positively selected. The receptor was isolated from a man between 18 and 35 years old in good health. The DNA sequence is as follows: TGCGCCAGCAGCTTGGAAGGGGGACCCTATAGCAATCAGCCCCAGCATTTT. It is translated as CASSLEGGPYSNQPQHF.